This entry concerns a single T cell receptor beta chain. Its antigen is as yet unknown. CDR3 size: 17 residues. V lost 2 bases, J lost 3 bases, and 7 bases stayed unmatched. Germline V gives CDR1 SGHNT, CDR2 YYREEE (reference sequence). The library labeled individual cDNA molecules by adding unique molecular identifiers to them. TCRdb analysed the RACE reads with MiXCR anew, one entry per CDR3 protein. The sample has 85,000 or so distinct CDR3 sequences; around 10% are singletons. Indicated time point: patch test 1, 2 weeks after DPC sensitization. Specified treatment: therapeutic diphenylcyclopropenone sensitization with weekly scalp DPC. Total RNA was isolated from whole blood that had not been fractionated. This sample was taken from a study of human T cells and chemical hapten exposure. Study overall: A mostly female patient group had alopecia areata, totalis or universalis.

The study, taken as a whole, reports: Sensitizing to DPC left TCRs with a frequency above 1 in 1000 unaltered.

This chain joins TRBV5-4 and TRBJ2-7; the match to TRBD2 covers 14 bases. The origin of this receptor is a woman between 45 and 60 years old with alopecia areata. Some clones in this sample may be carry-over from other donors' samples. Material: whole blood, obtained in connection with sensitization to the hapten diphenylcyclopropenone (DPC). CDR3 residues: CASSFGLAGGRDYEQYF. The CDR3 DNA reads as TGTGCCAGCAGCTTCGGACTAGCGGGGGGCCGCGACTACGAGCAGTACTTC.